This TCR beta chain was identified during a study of T cells in Graves' hyperthyroidism and ophthalmopathy. Whole-study results and caveats: The authors' 13 V-J model separated ophthalmopathy from stable hyperthyroidism. Appearing also in blood were most of the thyroid clonotypes expanded above 0.001.

Researchers amplified the TCR beta CDR3 regions from RNA transcripts. First-round RT-PCR of the TCR CDR3 relied on the HTBI primer set. TCRdb recomputed calls from the multiplex PCR reads with MiXCR, one row per CDR3 protein. The table shows 610,000 or so distinct CDR3 sequences, with around 46% occurring only once. This CDR3 has 16 amino acids. Germline V CDR1 and CDR2: SGDLS, YYNGEE. Trimming stripped 0 bases from V and 5 bases from J, with 17 bases between. This clonotype was seen repeatedly, ten times or more. Its cognate antigen is unknown. The study defined stable Graves' hyperthyroidism as no ophthalmopathy progression within 18 months.

This sequence originates from a woman aged 18 to 35 with Graves' hyperthyroidism. The V gene is TRBV9, the J gene TRBJ1-1; the D is unclear. The sample comprised peripheral blood or thyroid tissue (not recorded which). The CDR3 DNA reads as TGTGCCAGCAGCGTAGGTTGGGAACCAGCTAGGACTGAAGCTTTCTTT. Amino acids: CASSVGWEPARTEAFF.